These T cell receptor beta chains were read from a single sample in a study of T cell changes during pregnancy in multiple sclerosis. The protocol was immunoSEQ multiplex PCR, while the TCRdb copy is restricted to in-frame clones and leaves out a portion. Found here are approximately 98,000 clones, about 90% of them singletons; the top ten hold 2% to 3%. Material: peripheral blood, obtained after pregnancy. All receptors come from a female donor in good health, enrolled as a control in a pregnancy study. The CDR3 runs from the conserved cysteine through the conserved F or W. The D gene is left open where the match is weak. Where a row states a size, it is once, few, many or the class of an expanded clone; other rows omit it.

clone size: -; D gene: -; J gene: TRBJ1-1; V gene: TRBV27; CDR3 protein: CASSPGSTEAFF; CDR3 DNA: TGTGCCAGCAGCCCGGGGTCCACTGAAGCTTTCTTT
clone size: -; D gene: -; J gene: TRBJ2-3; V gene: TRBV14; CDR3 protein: CASSQDLSDTQYF; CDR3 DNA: TGTGCCAGCAGCCAAGATTTGTCGGATACGCAGTATTTT
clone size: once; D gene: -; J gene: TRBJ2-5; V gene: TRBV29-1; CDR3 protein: CSVEGWPPWWETQYF; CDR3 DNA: TGCAGCGTTGAAGGGTGGCCGCCCTGGTGGGAGACCCAGTACTTC
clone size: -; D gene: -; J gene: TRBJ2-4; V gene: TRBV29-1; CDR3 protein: CSAGVEKIQYF; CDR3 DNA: TGCAGCGCCGGGGTGGAGAAGATTCAGTACTTC
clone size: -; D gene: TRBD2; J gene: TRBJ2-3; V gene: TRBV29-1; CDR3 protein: CSVELAASTDTQYF; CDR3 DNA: TGCAGCGTTGAACTAGCGGCTAGCACAGATACGCAGTATTTT
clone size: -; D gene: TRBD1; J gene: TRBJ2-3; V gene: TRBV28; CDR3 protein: CASSFDRGQDTDTQYF; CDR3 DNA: TGTGCCAGCAGTTTCGACAGGGGGCAGGACACAGATACGCAGTATTTT
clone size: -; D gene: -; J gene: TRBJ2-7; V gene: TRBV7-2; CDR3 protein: CASSREAAYEQYF; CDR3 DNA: TGTGCCAGCAGCAGAGAGGCCGCCTACGAGCAGTACTTC
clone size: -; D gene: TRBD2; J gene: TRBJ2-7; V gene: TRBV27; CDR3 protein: CASSSLLTHGLALEQYF; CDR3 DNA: TGTGCCAGCAGTTCACTTCTGACCCACGGACTAGCTCTCGAGCAGTACTTC
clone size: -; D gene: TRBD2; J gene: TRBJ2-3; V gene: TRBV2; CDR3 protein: CASIEAGGTQYF; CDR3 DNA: TGTGCCAGCATCGAGGCGGGGGGTACGCAGTATTTT
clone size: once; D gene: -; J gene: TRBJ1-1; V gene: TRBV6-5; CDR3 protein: CASSLILADTEAFF; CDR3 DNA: TGTGCCAGCAGTCTTATATTGGCTGACACTGAAGCTTTCTTT
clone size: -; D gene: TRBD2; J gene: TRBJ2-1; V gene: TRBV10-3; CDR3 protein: CAISESSGGSYNEQFF; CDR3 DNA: TGTGCCATCAGTGAGTCTAGCGGGGGATCTTACAATGAGCAGTTCTTC
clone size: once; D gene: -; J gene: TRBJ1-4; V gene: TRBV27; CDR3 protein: CASSLRGFGEKLFF; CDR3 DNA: TGTGCCAGCAGTTTACGGGGATTCGGCGAAAAACTGTTTTTT
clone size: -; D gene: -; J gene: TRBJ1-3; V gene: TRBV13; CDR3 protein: CASSPGGDSGNTIYF; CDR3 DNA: TGTGCCAGCAGCCCCGGGGGGGACTCTGGAAACACCATATATTTT
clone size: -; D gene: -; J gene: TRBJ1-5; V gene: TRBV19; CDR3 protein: CASNGALLSNQPQHF; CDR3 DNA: TGTGCCAGTAACGGAGCGTTACTTAGCAATCAGCCCCAGCATTTT
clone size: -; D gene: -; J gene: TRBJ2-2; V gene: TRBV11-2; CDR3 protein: CASSWILARGGELFF; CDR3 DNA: TGTGCCAGCAGCTGGATCCTAGCCCGCGGCGGGGAGCTGTTTTTT
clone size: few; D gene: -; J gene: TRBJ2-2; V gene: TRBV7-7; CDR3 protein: CASSLAVGSGELFF; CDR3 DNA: TGTGCTAGCAGCTTAGCGGTGGGCTCCGGGGAGCTGTTTTTT
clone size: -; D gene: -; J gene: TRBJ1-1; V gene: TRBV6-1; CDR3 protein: CASSETGQNTEAFF; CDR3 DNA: TGTGCCAGCAGTGAGACAGGACAGAACACTGAAGCTTTCTTT
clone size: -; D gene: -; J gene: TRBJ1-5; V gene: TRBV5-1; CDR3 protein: CASSLRGIGQPQHF; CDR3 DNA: TGCGCCAGCAGCTTGCGAGGTATCGGCCAGCCCCAGCATTTT
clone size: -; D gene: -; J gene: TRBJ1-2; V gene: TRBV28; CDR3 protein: CASSLSSPRDYGYTF; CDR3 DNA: TGTGCCAGCAGTTTAAGTAGTCCCCGGGACTATGGCTACACCTTC
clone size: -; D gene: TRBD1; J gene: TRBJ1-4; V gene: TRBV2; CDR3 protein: CASRRGPNEKLFF; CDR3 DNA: TGTGCCAGCAGGAGGGGGCCCAATGAAAAACTGTTTTTT
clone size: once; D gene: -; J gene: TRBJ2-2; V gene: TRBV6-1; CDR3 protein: CASKMGGGTGELFF; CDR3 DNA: TGTGCCAGCAAAATGGGGGGAGGCACCGGGGAGCTGTTTTTT
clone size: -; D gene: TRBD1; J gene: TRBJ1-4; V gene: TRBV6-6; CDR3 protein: CASSLRAGGHEKLFF; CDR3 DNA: TGTGCCAGCAGCTTAAGGGCAGGGGGCCATGAAAAACTGTTTTTT
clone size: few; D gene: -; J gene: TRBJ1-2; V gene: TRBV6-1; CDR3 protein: CASSEADPGHKGYTF; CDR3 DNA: TGTGCCAGCAGTGAAGCGGATCCGGGACATAAAGGCTACACCTTC
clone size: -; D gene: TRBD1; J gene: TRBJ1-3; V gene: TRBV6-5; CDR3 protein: CASSYMDRVNTIYF; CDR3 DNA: TGTGCCAGCAGTTATATGGACAGGGTAAACACCATATATTTT